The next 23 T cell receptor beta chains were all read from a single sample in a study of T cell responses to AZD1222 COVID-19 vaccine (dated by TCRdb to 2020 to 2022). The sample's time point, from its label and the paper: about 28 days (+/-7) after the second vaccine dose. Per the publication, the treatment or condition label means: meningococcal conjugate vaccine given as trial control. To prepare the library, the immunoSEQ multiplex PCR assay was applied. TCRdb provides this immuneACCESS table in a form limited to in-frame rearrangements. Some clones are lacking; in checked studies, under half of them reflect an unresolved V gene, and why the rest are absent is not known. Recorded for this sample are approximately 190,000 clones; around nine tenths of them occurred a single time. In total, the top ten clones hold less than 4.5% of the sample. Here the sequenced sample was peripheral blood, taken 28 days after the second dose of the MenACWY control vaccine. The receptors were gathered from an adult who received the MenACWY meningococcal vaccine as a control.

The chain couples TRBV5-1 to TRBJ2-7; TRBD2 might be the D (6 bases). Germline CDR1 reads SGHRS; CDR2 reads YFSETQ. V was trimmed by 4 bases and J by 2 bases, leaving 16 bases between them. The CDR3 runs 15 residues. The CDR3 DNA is TGCGCCAGCAGCGCGACCTGGGACTCCACCTACGAGCAGTACTTC. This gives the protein CASSATWDSTYEQYF.

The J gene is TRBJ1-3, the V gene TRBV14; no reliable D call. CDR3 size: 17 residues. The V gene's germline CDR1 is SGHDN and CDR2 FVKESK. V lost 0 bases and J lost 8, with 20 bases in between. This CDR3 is CASSQEWRAMNFDTIYF. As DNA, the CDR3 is TGTGCCAGCAGCCAAGAATGGAGGGCCATGAATTTTGACACCATATATTTT.

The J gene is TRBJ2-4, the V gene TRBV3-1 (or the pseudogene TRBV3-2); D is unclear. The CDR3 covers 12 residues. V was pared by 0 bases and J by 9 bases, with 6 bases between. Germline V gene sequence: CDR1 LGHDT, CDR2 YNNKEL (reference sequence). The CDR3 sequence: CASSQDQSIQYF. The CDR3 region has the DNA TGTGCCAGCAGCCAAGATCAGAGCATTCAGTACTTC.

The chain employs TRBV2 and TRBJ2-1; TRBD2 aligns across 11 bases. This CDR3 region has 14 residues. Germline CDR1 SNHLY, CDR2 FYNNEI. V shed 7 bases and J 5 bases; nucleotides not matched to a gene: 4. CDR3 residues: CASNGLAGNNEQFF. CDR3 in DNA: TGTGCCAGCAACGGACTAGCGGGCAACAATGAGCAGTTCTTC. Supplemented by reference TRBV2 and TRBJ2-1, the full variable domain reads EPEVTQTPSHQVTQMGQEVILRCVPISNHLYFYWYRQILGQKVEFLVSFYNNEISEKSEIFDDQFSVERPDGSNFTLKIRSTKLEDSAMYFCASNGLAGNNEQFFGPGTRLTVL.

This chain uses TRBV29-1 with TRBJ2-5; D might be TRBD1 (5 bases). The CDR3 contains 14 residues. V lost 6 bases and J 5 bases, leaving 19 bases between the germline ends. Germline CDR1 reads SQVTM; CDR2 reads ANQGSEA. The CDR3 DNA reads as TGCAGCGTGGACACTTTCCCGGGTAGGGAGACCCAGTACTTC. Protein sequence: CSVDTFPGRETQYF.

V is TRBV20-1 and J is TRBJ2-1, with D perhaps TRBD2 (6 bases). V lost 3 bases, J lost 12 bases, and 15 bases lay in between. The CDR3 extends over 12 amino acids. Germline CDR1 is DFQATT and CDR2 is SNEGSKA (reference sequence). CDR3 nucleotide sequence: TGCAGTGCTAGTGGTATAGCGGAGGTGCAGTTCTTC. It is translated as CSASGIAEVQFF.

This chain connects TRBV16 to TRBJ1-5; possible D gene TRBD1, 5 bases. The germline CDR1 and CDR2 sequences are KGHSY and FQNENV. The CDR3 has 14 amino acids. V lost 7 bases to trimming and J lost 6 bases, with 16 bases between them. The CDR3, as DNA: TGTGCCAGCAACCCATTCCGAGGGACTCAGCCCCAGCATTTT. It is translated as CASNPFRGTQPQHF.

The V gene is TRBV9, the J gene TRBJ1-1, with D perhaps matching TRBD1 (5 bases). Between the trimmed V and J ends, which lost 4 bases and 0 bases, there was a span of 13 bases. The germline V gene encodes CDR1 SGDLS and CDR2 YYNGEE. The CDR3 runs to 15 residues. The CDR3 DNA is TGTGCCAGCAGCCCCCGGACATTCATGAACACTGAAGCTTTCTTT. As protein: CASSPRTFMNTEAFF.

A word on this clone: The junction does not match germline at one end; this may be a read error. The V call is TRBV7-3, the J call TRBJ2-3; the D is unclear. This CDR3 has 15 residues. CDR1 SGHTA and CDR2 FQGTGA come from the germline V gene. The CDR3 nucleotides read TGTGCCAGCAGTTTAAGACCCACCGGAACAGATACGCAGTATTTT. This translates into CASSLRPTGTDTQYF.

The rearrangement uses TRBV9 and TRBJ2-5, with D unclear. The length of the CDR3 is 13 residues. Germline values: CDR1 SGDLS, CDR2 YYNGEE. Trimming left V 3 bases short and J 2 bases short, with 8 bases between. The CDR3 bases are TGTGCCAGCAGCGGACACTTACAAGAGACCCAGTACTTC. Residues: CASSGHLQETQYF.

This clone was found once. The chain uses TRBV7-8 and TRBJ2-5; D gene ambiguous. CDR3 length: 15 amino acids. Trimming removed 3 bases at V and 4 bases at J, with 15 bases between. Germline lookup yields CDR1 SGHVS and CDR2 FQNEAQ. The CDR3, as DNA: TGTGCCAGCAGCTTCCGTAATTATCGCGGAGAGACCCAGTACTTC. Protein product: CASSFRNYRGETQYF.

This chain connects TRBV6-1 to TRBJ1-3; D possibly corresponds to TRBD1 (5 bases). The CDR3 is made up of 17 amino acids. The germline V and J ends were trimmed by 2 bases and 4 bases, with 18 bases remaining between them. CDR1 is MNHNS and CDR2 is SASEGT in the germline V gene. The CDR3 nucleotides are TGTGCCAGCAGTGAATGGAGCGGGGCAGCGGTAGGAAACACCATATATTTT. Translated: CASSEWSGAAVGNTIYF.

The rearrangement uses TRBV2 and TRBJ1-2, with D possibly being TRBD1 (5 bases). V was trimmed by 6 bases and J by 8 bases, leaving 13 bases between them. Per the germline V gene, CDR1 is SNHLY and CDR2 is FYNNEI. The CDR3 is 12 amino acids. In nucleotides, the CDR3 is TGTGCCAGCAGCAGGGAGGTGGAGGGCTACACCTTC. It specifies CASSREVEGYTF.

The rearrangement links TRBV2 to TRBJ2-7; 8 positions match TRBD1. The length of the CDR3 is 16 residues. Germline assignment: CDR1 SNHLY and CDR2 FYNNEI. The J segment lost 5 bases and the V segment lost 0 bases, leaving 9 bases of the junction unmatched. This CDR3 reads CASSEAGTGPSDEQYF. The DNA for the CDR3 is TGTGCCAGCAGTGAAGCGGGGACAGGCCCGTCGGACGAGCAGTACTTC.

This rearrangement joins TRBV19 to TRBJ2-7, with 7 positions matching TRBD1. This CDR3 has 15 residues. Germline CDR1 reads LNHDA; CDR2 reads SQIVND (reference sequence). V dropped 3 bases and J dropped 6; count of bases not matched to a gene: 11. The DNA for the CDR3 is TGTGCCAGTAGTATTACAGGGACAGTTGGGAGCGAGCAGTACTTC. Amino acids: CASSITGTVGSEQYF.

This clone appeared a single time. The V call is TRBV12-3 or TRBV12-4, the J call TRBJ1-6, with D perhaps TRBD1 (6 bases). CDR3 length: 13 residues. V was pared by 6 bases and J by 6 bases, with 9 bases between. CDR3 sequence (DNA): TGTGCCAGCAGGGGGGACACTAATTCACCCCTCCACTTT. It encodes CASRGDTNSPLHF.

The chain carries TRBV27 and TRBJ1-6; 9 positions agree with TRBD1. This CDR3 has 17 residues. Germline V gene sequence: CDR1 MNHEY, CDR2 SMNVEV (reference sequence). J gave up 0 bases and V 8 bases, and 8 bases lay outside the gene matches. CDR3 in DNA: TGTGCCAGCCGCCCCGGACAGGGGAGCTCCTATAATTCACCCCTCCACTTT. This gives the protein CASRPGQGSSYNSPLHF.

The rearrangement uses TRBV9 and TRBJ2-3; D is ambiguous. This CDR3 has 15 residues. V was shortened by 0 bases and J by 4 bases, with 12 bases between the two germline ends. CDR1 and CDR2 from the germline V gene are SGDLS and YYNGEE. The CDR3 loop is CASSVVDPWADTQYF. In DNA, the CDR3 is TGTGCCAGCAGCGTAGTGGACCCCTGGGCAGATACGCAGTATTTT.

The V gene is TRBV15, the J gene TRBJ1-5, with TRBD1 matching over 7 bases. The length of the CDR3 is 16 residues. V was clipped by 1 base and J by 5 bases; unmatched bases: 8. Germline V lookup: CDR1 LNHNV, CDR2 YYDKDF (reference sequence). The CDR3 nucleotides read TGTGCCACCAGCAGAGGAAAGGGGGCGGAAGATCAGCCCCAGCATTTT. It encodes CATSRGKGAEDQPQHF.

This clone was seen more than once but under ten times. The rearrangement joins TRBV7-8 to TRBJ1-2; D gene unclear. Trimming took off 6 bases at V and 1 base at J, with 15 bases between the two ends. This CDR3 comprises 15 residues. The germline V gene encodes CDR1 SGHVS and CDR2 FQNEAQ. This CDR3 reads CASSPSATYNYGYTF. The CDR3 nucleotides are TGTGCCAGCAGTCCTTCAGCAACCTATAACTATGGCTACACCTTC.

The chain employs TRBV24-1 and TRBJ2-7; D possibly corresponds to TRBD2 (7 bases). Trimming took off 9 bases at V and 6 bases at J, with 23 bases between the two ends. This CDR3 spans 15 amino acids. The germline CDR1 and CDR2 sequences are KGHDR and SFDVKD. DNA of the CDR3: TGTGCCACCGCGGGGGCGAAGGGCACCCCCTCCGAGCAGTACTTC. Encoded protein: CATAGAKGTPSEQYF.

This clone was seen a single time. DNA of the CDR3: TGTGCCAGCTCACCTTCCGGGACAGGGAGCGAGCAGTACTTC. Protein sequence: CASSPSGTGSEQYF. This rearrangement joins TRBV18 to TRBJ2-7, with 9 bases that match TRBD1. This CDR3 spans 14 amino acids. After removal of 3 bases from V and 6 bases from J, the junction contained 6 bases not matched to a gene. Germline V CDR1 and CDR2: KGHSH, LQKENI.

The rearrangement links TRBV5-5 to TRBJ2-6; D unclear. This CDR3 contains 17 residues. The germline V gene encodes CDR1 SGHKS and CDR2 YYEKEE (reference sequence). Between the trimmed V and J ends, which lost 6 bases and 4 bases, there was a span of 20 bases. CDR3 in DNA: TGTGCCAGCACTAACTGGTCCCCACCGAGGGGGGCCAACGTCCTGACTTTC. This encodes CASTNWSPPRGANVLTF.